A single sample is the source of the 32 T cell receptor beta chains below, sequenced in a study of cytomegalovirus exposure and HLA in healthy donors. A multiplex PCR was run with 60 Vbeta primers and 13 Jbeta primers. TCRdb's copy holds only in-frame clones and misses some; the assay was immunoSEQ multiplex PCR. The data show fewer than 200,000 clones, 82% seen once. The specimen sequenced was PBMCs. The receptors originated from a male donor in good health and CMV-seronegative.

The rearrangement joins TRBV5-1 to TRBJ1-4; D gene uncertain. Germline V lookup: CDR1 SGHRS, CDR2 YFSETQ. V was clipped by 4 bases and J by 4 bases, with 17 bases between them. The CDR3 spans 16 residues. The CDR3 sequence is CASSNRVGRNNEKLFF. The CDR3 DNA reads TGCGCCAGCAGCAATCGCGTCGGGAGGAATAATGAAAAACTGTTTTTT.

This chain uses TRBV6-4 with TRBJ2-1; no definite D call. CDR1 is MRHNA, CDR2 SNTAGT, per germline. The CDR3 consists of 12 residues. V shed 0 bases and J shed 6 bases, with 3 bases lying between them. CDR3 region: CASSDSGNEQFF. The CDR3 coding sequence is TGTGCCAGCAGTGACTCCGGCAATGAGCAGTTCTTC.

V usage is TRBV5-8 and J usage is TRBJ1-6; 8 bases agree with TRBD1. The CDR3 is 16 amino acids. Trimming took 1 base from V and 5 from J; bases not matched to a gene: 5. Per the germline V gene, CDR1 is SGHTS and CDR2 is YDEGEE. The CDR3 loop reads CASSLRRGRNNSPLHF. CDR3 sequence (DNA): TGTGCCAGCAGCTTGCGCAGGGGGCGGAATAATTCACCCCTCCACTTT.

This clone is a singleton in its sample. The genes are TRBV27 and TRBJ1-4; D call uncertain. CDR1 is MNHEY, CDR2 SMNVEV, per germline (reference sequence). The V end lost 9 bases, the J end lost 0 bases, and 11 bases lay between the germline ends. The CDR3 has 14 residues. In DNA form, the CDR3 reads TGTGCCAGTGCGGGATTATCAACTAATGAAAAACTGTTTTTT. Translated: CASAGLSTNEKLFF.

The rearrangement joins TRBV9 to TRBJ1-1, with D perhaps TRBD1 (6 bases). From germline, CDR1 is SGDLS and CDR2 YYNGEE. This CDR3 spans 16 amino acids. V was shortened by 0 bases and J by 0 bases, with 12 bases between the two germline ends. CDR3 coding DNA: TGTGCCAGCAGCGTAGCCCCGACAGGCATGAACACTGAAGCTTTCTTT. It encodes CASSVAPTGMNTEAFF.

This chain links TRBV7-6 with TRBJ1-5, with TRBD1 matching 9 bases. V gave up 5 bases and J gave up 2 bases; unmatched junction bases: 10. This CDR3 is 17 amino acids long. Germline-derived CDR1 and CDR2 are SGHVS and FNYEAQ. This chain's CDR3 is CASSPGQGFSGNQPQHF. The CDR3, as DNA: TGTGCCAGCAGCCCTGGACAGGGGTTTTCCGGCAATCAGCCCCAGCATTTT.

The chain combines TRBV12-5 with TRBJ2-3, with TRBD1 as a possible D gene (6 bases). Trimming removed 6 bases from V and 2 bases from J, with 12 bases in between. Looked up from germline, CDR1 is LGHNT and CDR2 is FRNRAP. There are 14 residues in the CDR3. CDR3 sequence reads: CASGLRGLTDTQYF. The CDR3, as DNA: TGTGCTAGTGGCCTCAGGGGCCTCACAGATACGCAGTATTTT.

The gene calls are TRBV19 and TRBJ2-1; 9 nucleotides line up with TRBD2. Germline CDR1 and CDR2: LNHDA and SQIVND (reference sequence). The ends lost 3 bases at V and 0 bases at J; junction bases unmatched: 3. The CDR3 has 16 residues. The CDR3 DNA is TGTGCCAGTAGTATGTTTAGCGGGAGCTCCTACAATGAGCAGTTCTTC. This sequence encodes CASSMFSGSSYNEQFF.

CDR3 sequence reads: CASSYRRQDRVTEAFF. The CDR3 region has the DNA TGTGCCAGCAGTTACAGGAGACAGGACCGAGTCACTGAAGCTTTCTTT. This chain connects TRBV6-7 to TRBJ1-1, with a tentative D call TRBD1 (6 bases). TRBV6-7 is annotated as an ORF whose role is uncertain. V was shortened by 2 bases and J by 4 bases, with 17 bases between the two germline ends. The CDR3 is 16 residues long.

The rearrangement joins TRBV29-1 to TRBJ1-4, with no clear D. The CDR3 spans 13 residues. Germline CDR1 is SQVTM and CDR2 is ANQGSEA. Trimming removed 7 bases at V and 7 bases at J, with 16 bases between. The chain's CDR3 is CSALEPGSEKLFF. In DNA form, the CDR3 reads TGCAGCGCCCTGGAGCCTGGTAGTGAAAAACTGTTTTTT.

Turning to this clone: Relative to the germline gene, one junction end is altered; a read error may explain this. The chain recombines TRBV20-1 with TRBJ2-7; 11 nucleotides match TRBD2. From germline, CDR1 is DFQATT and CDR2 SNEGSKA (reference sequence). The CDR3 runs 11 residues. CDR3 protein: CSASLLAGGPF. CDR3 DNA: TGCAGTGCTAGTCTCCTAGCGGGAGGCCCGTTC.

A note on this clone: The same CDR3 also results from other DNA sequences found in this sample. This chain uses TRBV2 with TRBJ1-5; D perhaps matches TRBD1 (5 bases). The CDR3 length is 12 residues. V lost 6 bases and J 2 bases, leaving 5 bases between the germline ends. The V gene's germline CDR1 is SNHLY and CDR2 FYNNEI. The CDR3: CASRGGNQPQHF. The DNA of the CDR3 is TGTGCCAGCAGAGGGGGCAATCAGCCCCAGCATTTT.

As concerns this clone: The same CDR3 arises from other DNA sequences in this sample as well. The chain joins TRBV7-2 to TRBJ2-5; D is possibly TRBD1 (6 bases). The CDR3 is made up of 14 amino acids. V was cut by 5 bases and J by 4 bases, with 14 bases left in between. Germline lookup yields CDR1 SGHTA and CDR2 FQGNSA. The CDR3 DNA reads as TGTGCCAGCAGCCCTACCCGAGGGGGAGAGACCCAGTACTTC. It encodes CASSPTRGGETQYF.

The V and J genes are TRBV5-1 and TRBJ1-5; no firm D call. This CDR3 region has 14 residues. V shed 4 bases and J shed 5 bases, with 13 bases lying between them. Per germline, CDR1 SGHRS and CDR2 YFSETQ. The CDR3 here is CASSMGGVDQPQHF. In nucleotides, the CDR3 is TGCGCCAGCAGCATGGGCGGGGTAGATCAGCCCCAGCATTTT.

The rearrangement uses TRBV28 and TRBJ1-5, with a tentative D call TRBD1 (6 bases). The length of the CDR3 is 14 residues. Deletions cut 5 bases from V and 3 bases from J, with 11 bases between. Germline V CDR1 and CDR2: MDHEN, SYDVKM. The CDR3 nucleotides are TGTGCCAGCAGTCCAACAGGGTTCAATCAGCCCCAGCATTTT. Encoded protein: CASSPTGFNQPQHF. Combining the CDR3 with reference TRBV28 and TRBJ1-5 gives the whole variable domain DVKVTQSSRYLVKRTGEKVFLECVQDMDHENMFWYRQDPGLGLRLIYFSYDVKMKEKGDIPEGYSVSREKKERFSLILESASTNQTSMYLCASSPTGFNQPQHFGDGTRLSIL.

The chain uses TRBV5-4 and TRBJ2-7; 10 positions match TRBD2. The CDR3 loop spans 16 amino acids. V trimming: 0 bases; J trimming: 0 bases; junction bases outside the gene matches: 3. Germline V gives CDR1 SGHNT, CDR2 YYREEE (reference sequence). CDR3: CASSLGLAGASYEQYF. Written as DNA, the CDR3 is TGTGCCAGCAGCTTGGGACTAGCGGGCGCCTCCTACGAGCAGTACTTC.

The V and J genes are TRBV6-1 and TRBJ1-2; perhaps TRBD1 as D (6 bases). The CDR3 runs to 11 residues. V was clipped by 3 bases and J by 13 bases, with 12 bases between them. Per the germline V gene, CDR1 is MNHNS and CDR2 is SASEGT. The CDR3, as DNA: TGTGCCAGCAGTGACACAGGGACCTGCACCTTC. Its translation: CASSDTGTCTF.

This chain uses TRBV9 with TRBJ1-6, with D perhaps matching TRBD1 (5 bases). V lost 7 bases and J 4 bases, leaving 12 bases between the germline ends. The CDR3 contains 14 residues. In germline, CDR1 is SGDLS, CDR2 YYNGEE. The CDR3 region is CASRQEGYNSPLHF. CDR3 sequence (DNA): TGTGCCAGCCGCCAGGAGGGGTATAATTCACCCCTCCACTTT.

The gene calls are TRBV2 and TRBJ2-7; D possibly corresponds to TRBD1 (5 bases). Trimming stripped 6 bases from V and 0 bases from J, with 12 bases between. Germline V gene data show CDR1 as SNHLY and CDR2 as FYNNEI. The CDR3 consists of 14 residues. The DNA for the CDR3 is TGTGCCAGCAGCGCCGACAGTGTCTCCTACGAGCAGTACTTC. This codes for CASSADSVSYEQYF.

The chain links TRBV11-2 to TRBJ1-5, with D tentatively TRBD1 (5 bases). The CDR3 length is 15 residues. V shed 5 bases and J shed 1 base, with 12 bases lying between them. Germline CDR1 is SGHAT and CDR2 is FQNNGV. DNA of the CDR3: TGTGCCAGCAGCCATGATGGGGGGAGCAATCAGCCCCAGCATTTT. Its translation: CASSHDGGSNQPQHF.

The rearrangement uses TRBV14 and TRBJ2-1, with TRBD2 as a possible D gene (5 bases). V lost 3 bases to trimming and J lost 3 bases, with 6 bases between them. This CDR3 comprises 13 residues. Germline loops: CDR1 SGHDN, CDR2 FVKESK. CDR3: CASSHEGYNEQFF. The CDR3 DNA is TGTGCCAGCAGCCACGAGGGCTACAATGAGCAGTTCTTC.

This clone was counted once. In DNA, the CDR3 is TGTGCCAGTACCGTCACAGGGGGCAGGGAGACCCAGTACTTC. Protein sequence: CASTVTGGRETQYF. This sequence joins TRBV19 and TRBJ2-5; 9 nucleotides align to TRBD1. J gave up 5 bases and V 7 bases, and 8 bases lay outside the gene matches. The CDR3 is 14 residues long. The germline V gene has CDR1 LNHDA and CDR2 SQIVND (reference sequence).

CDR3 residues: CAVCQGASEKLFF. In nucleotides, the CDR3 is TGCGCCGTATGTCAGGGGGCGAGTGAAAAACTGTTTTTT. This chain connects TRBV10-2 to TRBJ1-4; 8 positions agree with TRBD1. V trimming: 11 bases; J trimming: 7 bases; junction bases outside the gene matches: 9. Per germline, CDR1 WSHSY and CDR2 SAAADI. The CDR3 length is 13 residues.

The J gene is TRBJ1-4, the V gene TRBV29-1; 7 bases are shared with TRBD1. Germline trimming cut 6 bases from V and 5 bases from J; bases unmatched to any gene: 12. Per germline, CDR1 SQVTM and CDR2 ANQGSEA. This CDR3 is built from 15 residues. The CDR3 loop is CSVQTRDSVNEKLFF. CDR3 DNA: TGCAGCGTGCAAACCCGGGACAGCGTCAATGAAAAACTGTTTTTT.

The gene calls are TRBV6-1 and TRBJ1-5, with D maybe TRBD1 (6 bases). The CDR3 spans 15 residues. V lost 6 bases, J lost 5 bases, and 17 bases lay in between. Germline CDR1 reads MNHNS; CDR2 reads SASEGT. The CDR3 reads CASRQGQNYHQPQHF. The CDR3 nucleotides are TGTGCCAGCAGACAAGGACAGAACTATCATCAGCCCCAGCATTTT.

V usage is TRBV18 and J usage is TRBJ1-5; no reliable D call. The ends were cut back, 5 bases at V and 6 bases at J, with 17 bases in the middle. The CDR3 length is 15 residues. The V gene's germline CDR1 is KGHSH and CDR2 LQKENI. The CDR3 spells CASSASASRGQPQHF. The CDR3 bases are TGTGCCAGCTCAGCCAGTGCCAGTCGTGGTCAGCCCCAGCATTTT.

The chain has TRBV4-1 and TRBJ1-5; 8 bases align to TRBD1. Germline V CDR1 and CDR2: MGHRA, YSYEKL. V lost 10 bases and J lost 6; bases outside the gene matches: 8. This CDR3 has 13 residues. The chain's CDR3 is CATGQGGGQPQHF. In DNA form, the CDR3 reads TGCGCCACCGGACAGGGTGGCGGTCAGCCCCAGCATTTT.

The chain links TRBV27 to TRBJ2-7; no definite D call. Germline V gene lookup returns CDR1 MNHEY and CDR2 SMNVEV (reference sequence). This CDR3 is built from 14 residues. V lost 4 bases and J 1 base, leaving 11 bases between the germline ends. The CDR3 protein is CASSSMIGSYEQYF. The DNA of the CDR3 is TGTGCCAGCAGTTCAATGATCGGGTCCTACGAGCAGTACTTC.

The V and J genes are TRBV11-2 and TRBJ1-6; 8 bases fit TRBD1. The CDR3 sequence is 14 residues long. Germline loops: CDR1 SGHAT, CDR2 FQNNGV. J gave up 6 bases and V 5 bases, and 3 bases lay outside the gene matches. This CDR3 reads CASSLGQVNSPLHF. The CDR3 DNA reads TGTGCCAGCAGCCTGGGACAGGTTAATTCACCCCTCCACTTT.

The chain has TRBV27 and TRBJ2-3; TRBD1 might be the D (6 bases). Germline V CDR1 and CDR2: MNHEY, SMNVEV (reference sequence). The V end was cut by 3 bases, the J end by 2 bases, with 15 bases between. CDR3 length: 16 amino acids. The CDR3 DNA is TGTGCCAGCAGTTTTGGAAGAGGACAGTACACAGATACGCAGTATTTT. Amino acids: CASSFGRGQYTDTQYF.

The rearrangement links TRBV2 to TRBJ1-5; D unclear. Germline CDR1 SNHLY, CDR2 FYNNEI. The CDR3 runs to 12 residues. The V end lost 7 bases, the J end lost 3 bases, and 7 bases lay between the germline ends. The CDR3 sequence is CASTSDNQPQHF. CDR3 in DNA: TGTGCCAGCACCAGCGACAATCAGCCCCAGCATTTT.

This chain connects TRBV29-1 to TRBJ1-1; the D gene is possibly TRBD1 (6 bases). From germline, CDR1 is SQVTM and CDR2 ANQGSEA. The V end lost 3 bases, the J end lost 6 bases, and 11 bases lay between the germline ends. The CDR3 contains 12 residues. As DNA, the CDR3 is TGCAGCGTTGAGGGGGCTTTGGCTGAAGCTTTCTTT. Translating gives CSVEGALAEAFF.